This is a list of T cell receptor beta chains from one sample in a study of CD8 T cells in ankylosing spondylitis. TCRdb reanalysed the 5' RACE reads using MiXCR and keeps one entry per CDR3 protein. The profile shows approximately 540,000 distinct CDR3 sequences, approximately 12% of them singletons. Sequencing was performed on blood, either unsorted or a sorted T cell fraction (not recorded which). The receptors here all came from a male donor with ankylosing spondylitis. The CDR3 runs from the conserved cysteine through the conserved F or W. The D gene is left open where the match is weak. Where a row states a size, it is once, few, many or the class of an expanded clone; other rows omit it.

clone_size	v_call	j_call	d_call	cdr3_nt	cdr3_aa
few	TRBV6-5	TRBJ2-2	TRBD1	TGTGCCAGCAGTTCACCGGGACAGGGGGCACCCGGGGAGCTGTTTTTT	CASSSPGQGAPGELFF
few	TRBV24-1	TRBJ2-1	TRBD2	TGTGCCACCAGCTCCCCGGGACTAGCGGGAGTTAATGAGCAGTTCTTC	CATSSPGLAGVNEQFF
NA	TRBV28	TRBJ2-1	NA	TGTGCCAGCACCGTTCCTACAGGAATTAGCTCCTACAATGAGCAGTTCTTC	CASTVPTGISSYNEQFF
NA	TRBV7-8	TRBJ2-2	TRBD1	TGTGCCAGCAGTTTTTTAGCCGGGACAGGGTCCACCGGGGAGCTGTTTTTT	CASSFLAGTGSTGELFF
many	TRBV5-1	TRBJ2-2	TRBD2	TGCGCCAGCAGCCAAGGACTAGCGGGAGGTTCCGGGGAGCTGTTTTTT	CASSQGLAGGSGELFF
few	TRBV5-1	TRBJ1-1	NA	TGCGCCAGCAGGGCAGGGGACTTGATTGAAGCTTTCTTT	CASRAGDLIEAFF
few	TRBV12-3/TRBV12-4	TRBJ1-5	NA	TGTGCCAGCAGTCACGACTATAGCAATCAGCCCCAGCATTTT	CASSHDYSNQPQHF
NA	TRBV4-1	TRBJ1-5	TRBD1	TGCGCCAGCAGCCAAGTAAGGCAGGGGGGCAATCAGCCCCAGCATTTT	CASSQVRQGGNQPQHF
many	TRBV29-1	TRBJ2-1	TRBD2	TGCAGCGTTGAAACACTAGCGGGAGGGGGCTGGTCCTACAATGAGCAGTTCTTC	CSVETLAGGGWSYNEQFF
NA	TRBV5-1	TRBJ2-7	NA	TGCGCCAGCAGCCTAACCGGGACCACCTACTACGAGCAGTACTTC	CASSLTGTTYYEQYF
NA	TRBV12-3/TRBV12-4	TRBJ1-4	NA	TGTGCCAGCAGTTTAGCGCTTGGGGAAATTACTGAAAAACTGTTTTTT	CASSLALGEITEKLFF
few	TRBV5-1	TRBJ2-2	NA	TGCGCCAGTACCACCGTCCCTGCTAGGCGGGAGCTGTTTTTT	CASTTVPARRELFF
many	TRBV11-2	TRBJ2-3	NA	TGTGCCAGCAGCCTAGGTGGGGTTTCGACAGATACGCAGTATTTT	CASSLGGVSTDTQYF
few	TRBV12-3/TRBV12-4	TRBJ1-5	NA	TGTGCCAGCAGTTTAAGACGGTTTAGCAATCAGCCCCAGCATTTT	CASSLRRFSNQPQHF
NA	TRBV7-8	TRBJ2-1	NA	TGTGCCAGCAGCGTATACAGGGTGAGCTCCTACAATGAGCAGTTCTTC	CASSVYRVSSYNEQFF
NA	TRBV5-1	TRBJ2-7	NA	TGCGCCAGCAGCTTGGGGACCGGGGGCCGCTACGAGCAGTACTTC	CASSLGTGGRYEQYF
NA	TRBV3-1	TRBJ1-5	TRBD1	TGTGCCAGCAGCCAAGATACCCCGACAGGGGATCAGCCCCAGCATTTT	CASSQDTPTGDQPQHF
NA	TRBV5-1	TRBJ2-2	NA	TGCGCCAGCAGCCTGGCCCCACTGTCCACCGGGGAGCTGTTTTTT	CASSLAPLSTGELFF
NA	TRBV3-1	TRBJ1-2	NA	TGTGCCAGCAGCCCCCCTGGCGGGGGTTTTGGCTACACCTTC	CASSPPGGGFGYTF
many	TRBV5-1	TRBJ2-1	NA	TGCGCCAGCAGCTCACACCCCAATGAGCAGTTCTTC	CASSSHPNEQFF
few	TRBV20-1	TRBJ2-7	TRBD2	TGCAGTGCTAGAGCCCGCGGGAGTCCTTCCTACGAGCAGTACTTC	CSARARGSPSYEQYF
few	TRBV5-1	TRBJ2-1	TRBD2	TGCGCCAGCAGCGGCGGACTAGCGGGAGGCTCTCGGAATGAGCAGTTCTTC	CASSGGLAGGSRNEQFF
NA	TRBV29-1	TRBJ1-2	NA	TGCAGCGTTGAAGGTCAGGTCTATGGCTACACCTTC	CSVEGQVYGYTF
many	TRBV2	TRBJ1-5	NA	TGTGCCAGCAGCTTCACGGGGGCATGGGACCAGCCCCAGCATTTT	CASSFTGAWDQPQHF
few	TRBV5-1	TRBJ2-1	TRBD1	TGCGCCAGCAGCTTTTACAGTTCGGACAGGAGCTACAATGAGCAGTTCTTC	CASSFYSSDRSYNEQFF
few	TRBV29-1	TRBJ2-7	NA	TGCAGCGTTACTCCCGGGACGTTCTCCTACGAGCGGTACTTC	CSVTPGTFSYERYF